Shown below are 30 T cell receptor beta chains from a single sample sequenced in a study of CD8+CD57+ T cells in acquired aplastic anemia (dated by TCRdb to the late 2010s). Flow cytometry had shown CD8+CD57+ cell expansion in the patients selected for sequencing. TCRdb shows the sequencer as Illumina HiSeq 2000. Profiling of TCR beta VDJ combinations and CDR3 sequences used genomic DNA as the template. TCRdb ran its own pipeline on the public reads, namely fastp trimming at Q25 and MiXCR clone calling, and kept in-frame beta chains. Each record represents a unique CDR3 protein, reported with the most common genes and DNA among its rows. The sample has 210,000 or so distinct CDR3 sequences on record, roughly 45% of them singletons. The ten largest clones add up to 15% to 20% of the sample. The specimen sequenced was sorted CD4+, CD8+, or CD8+CD57+ T cells (not recorded which) from PBMCs. Receptors originate from a human donor with aplastic anemia.

The chain joins TRBV11-2 to TRBJ2-6; unclear D gene. Trimming took off 5 bases at V and 3 bases at J, with 5 bases between the two ends. This CDR3 spans 13 amino acids. Germline V lookup: CDR1 SGHAT, CDR2 FQNNGV. The CDR3 protein is CASSPSGANVLTF. Here the CDR3 DNA reads TGTGCCAGCAGCCCCAGTGGGGCCAACGTCCTGACTTTC.

The table lists this clonotype with a count of one. This chain joins TRBV10-1 and TRBJ1-6; possible D gene TRBD1, 5 bases. The germline V and J ends were trimmed by 7 bases and 3 bases, with 13 bases remaining between them. The length of the CDR3 is 15 residues. Germline loops: CDR1 WNHNN, CDR2 SYGVQD (reference sequence). The CDR3 loop is CASTRDPIYNSPLHF. The CDR3 DNA sequence: TGCGCCAGCACTCGGGACCCCATCTATAATTCACCCCTCCACTTT.

The V and J genes are TRBV19 and TRBJ1-3; 7 nucleotides line up with TRBD1. V was clipped by 2 bases and J by 0 bases; unmatched bases: 7. The germline V gene encodes CDR1 LNHDA and CDR2 SQIVND (reference sequence). The CDR3 covers 17 residues. CDR3 amino acids: CASSILDRRFSGNTIYF. The CDR3 DNA sequence: TGTGCCAGTAGTATATTGGACAGGCGATTCTCTGGAAACACCATATATTTT. Full variable domain (rest looked up from reference TRBV19 and TRBJ1-3): DGGITQSPKYLFRKEGQNVTLSCEQNLNHDAMYWYRQDPGQGLRLIYYSQIVNDFQKGDIAEGYSVSREKKESFPLTVTSAQKNPTAFYLCASSILDRRFSGNTIYFGEGSWLTVV.

This clonotype was observed at least ten times. The chain recombines TRBV20-1 with TRBJ1-4, with 9 positions matching TRBD1. Trimming at V came to 3 bases and at J to 8 bases, leaving 10 bases not matched to a gene. This CDR3 contains 15 residues. Germline CDR1 DFQATT, CDR2 SNEGSKA (reference sequence). The CDR3 DNA is TGCAGTGCTAGTCACCCGGGACAGGGAGGAGAAAAACTGTTTTTT. Residues: CSASHPGQGGEKLFF.

On this clonotype itself: This likely comes from a read error, as the CDR3 has no conserved phenylalanine or tryptophan at its end. The V and J genes are TRBV7-9 and TRBJ1-1; no firm D call. The CDR3 is 13 amino acids. In germline, CDR1 is SEHNR, CDR2 FQNEAQ (reference sequence). V lost 1 base, J lost 8 bases, and 11 bases lay in between. CDR3 sequence: CASSLESGTEAFL. In DNA, the CDR3 is TGTGCCAGCAGCTTAGAGTCGGGCACCGAAGCTTTCCTT.

In this sample, this clonotype turned up many times. This sequence joins TRBV12-5 and TRBJ1-2; D uncertain. CDR3 size: 12 residues. Germline assignment: CDR1 LGHNT and CDR2 FRNRAP. Trimming took 5 bases from V and 6 from J, leaving 10 bases between them. This chain's CDR3 is CASGQGWDGYTF. As DNA, the CDR3 is TGTGCTAGTGGTCAAGGGTGGGATGGCTACACCTTC.

This clonotype was recorded at least ten times. V is TRBV20-1 and J is TRBJ1-4; TRBD1 matches 9 bases. The V gene's germline CDR1 is DFQATT and CDR2 SNEGSKA (reference sequence). CDR3 length: 16 residues. V lost 5 bases to trimming and J lost 4 bases; unmatched junction nucleotides: 11. CDR3 in amino acids: CSAPPGTGTFNEKLFF. As DNA, the CDR3 is TGCAGTGCTCCCCCCGGGACAGGGACGTTTAATGAAAAACTGTTTTTT.

The chain couples TRBV2 to TRBJ1-1; D is ambiguous. V shed 6 bases and J shed 0 bases, with 11 bases lying between them. The CDR3 has 14 amino acids. The germline CDR1 and CDR2 sequences are SNHLY and FYNNEI. The CDR3 bases are TGTGCCAGCAGGGAGGCAGACCTGAACACTGAAGCTTTCTTT. This encodes CASREADLNTEAFF.

This clonotype was recorded many times. The V and J genes are TRBV5-8 and TRBJ1-1, with a tentative D call TRBD1 (5 bases). This CDR3 is 16 amino acids long. Trimming removed 1 base at V and 2 bases at J, with 15 bases between. Germline V lookup: CDR1 SGHTS, CDR2 YDEGEE. For the CDR3, the DNA is TGTGCCAGCAGCTTGCCGGGGCTTGGGGGAAACACTGAAGCTTTCTTT. It encodes CASSLPGLGGNTEAFF.

This clonotype showed up many times. The rearrangement joins TRBV27 to TRBJ2-5; D ambiguous. The CDR3 is 12 amino acids. Deletions cut 5 bases from V and 5 bases from J, with 9 bases between. Germline values: CDR1 MNHEY, CDR2 SMNVEV (reference sequence). CDR3 coding DNA: TGTGCCAGCAGTCGATCCAGGGAGACCCAGTACTTC. Encoded protein: CASSRSRETQYF.

V gene TRBV29-1 combines with J gene TRBJ2-7, with 7 bases matching TRBD1. The V and J ends lost 6 bases and 3 bases, in that order; junction bases with no gene match: 5. In germline, CDR1 is SQVTM, CDR2 ANQGSEA. This CDR3 contains 12 residues. The CDR3, as DNA: TGCAGCGTCAGGACAGGAGTCTACGAGCAGTACTTC. It translates to CSVRTGVYEQYF.

This clonotype was detected ten times or more. The rearrangement joins TRBV5-1 to TRBJ2-2, with 11 bases matching TRBD1. This CDR3 spans 15 amino acids. Trimming removed 4 bases from V and 4 bases from J; junction bases left unmatched: 3. The germline V gene has CDR1 SGHRS and CDR2 YFSETQ. CDR3 DNA sequence: TGCGCCAGCAGCCACGGGACAGGGGGCACCGGGGAGCTGTTTTTT. As protein: CASSHGTGGTGELFF.

Turning to this clonotype: A much larger clone differs by one base, so this may be a read error. Because the CDR3 is missing its conserved closing phenylalanine or tryptophan, this is likely a read error. The chain combines TRBV25-1 with TRBJ2-2, with TRBD2 identical over 10 bases. Germline CDR1 reads MGHDK; CDR2 reads SYGVNS. This CDR3 region has 16 residues. The V gene end was trimmed by 6 bases and the J gene end by 7 bases; junction bases not matched to a gene: 11. Here the CDR3 reads CASSPSGGAYNGELFL. The CDR3 coding sequence is TGTGCCAGCAGCCCCAGCGGGGGGGCCTATAACGGGGAGCTGTTTCTT.

This chain uses TRBV2 with TRBJ2-1; no clear D gene. This CDR3 contains 9 residues. The germline CDR1 and CDR2 sequences are SNHLY and FYNNEI. Trimming shortened V by 6 bases and J by 8 bases, and 2 bases separated the two germline ends. DNA of the CDR3: TGTGCCAGCAGGGATGAGCAGTTCTTC. Protein: CASRDEQFF.

There are many counts of this clonotype. The chain employs TRBV6-1 and TRBJ1-2; perhaps TRBD1 as D (6 bases). The CDR3 contains 13 residues. CDR1 is MNHNS, CDR2 SASEGT, per germline. Trimming stripped 8 bases from V and 2 bases from J, with 12 bases between. The CDR3 loop reads CASVRGPNYGYTF. CDR3 nucleotide sequence: TGTGCCAGCGTCCGGGGGCCGAACTATGGCTACACCTTC.

The V and J genes are TRBV12-3 or TRBV12-4 and TRBJ1-5; 9 bases are shared with TRBD1. CDR3 length equals 14 residues. V shed 5 bases and J 4 bases; nucleotides not matched to a gene: 3. CDR3: CASSPGQGNQPQHF. As DNA, the CDR3 is TGTGCCAGCAGTCCGGGACAGGGAAATCAGCCCCAGCATTTT.

The sample holds many counts of this clonotype. The chain employs TRBV19 and TRBJ1-3; D not resolved. CDR1 is LNHDA and CDR2 is SQIVND in the germline V gene (reference sequence). V lost 5 bases and J lost 0, with 5 bases in between. The CDR3 covers 13 residues. CDR3: CASSSRSGNTIYF. The CDR3 DNA reads as TGTGCCAGTAGTTCTCGCTCTGGAAACACCATATATTTT.

This clonotype was seen a handful of times. This chain links TRBV27 with TRBJ1-2; 11 bases map to TRBD1. This CDR3 contains 14 residues. Per germline, CDR1 MNHEY and CDR2 SMNVEV (reference sequence). V lost 8 bases to trimming and J lost 8 bases; unmatched junction nucleotides: 10. The CDR3 reads CASLGQGAEAGYTF. Here the CDR3 DNA reads TGTGCCAGCCTAGGACAGGGGGCTGAGGCCGGCTACACCTTC.

This clonotype was seen many times. The rearrangement uses TRBV9 and TRBJ1-6; D may be TRBD1 (6 bases). V lost 0 bases to trimming and J lost 9 bases, with 13 bases between them. CDR1 and CDR2 (germline): SGDLS, YYNGEE. This CDR3 region has 15 residues. This chain's CDR3 is CASSVEGGGGSPLHF. Written as DNA, the CDR3 is TGTGCCAGCAGCGTAGAGGGGGGGGGGGGTTCACCCCTCCACTTT.

This clonotype has at least ten counts. This chain uses TRBV7-2 with TRBJ1-6; possible D gene TRBD1, 5 bases. The length of the CDR3 is 15 residues. The germline gives CDR1 SGHTA, CDR2 FQGNSA. V was trimmed by 1 base and J by 9 bases, leaving 13 bases between them. The CDR3 region has the DNA TGTGCCAGCAGCTTAGAGTTGGGGGGGGGTTCACCCCTCCACTTT. Protein product: CASSLELGGGSPLHF.

The V gene is TRBV10-3, the J gene TRBJ2-7; D gene unclear. The CDR3 covers 13 residues. V lost 0 bases, J lost 3 bases, and 6 bases lay in between. Germline CDR1 and CDR2: ENHRY and SYGVKD. Written as DNA, the CDR3 is TGTGCCATCAGTGAGTCGCCAAGCTACGAGCAGTACGTC. Its translation: CAISESPSYEQYV.

The sample holds many counts of this clonotype. CDR3 sequence reads: CSASADINSPLHF. In nucleotides, the CDR3 is TGCAGTGCTAGCGCGGACATTAATTCACCCCTCCACTTT. The gene calls are TRBV20-1 and TRBJ1-6; maybe TRBD1 (5 bases). The CDR3 has 13 amino acids. Trimming shortened V by 3 bases and J by 6 bases, and 9 bases separated the two germline ends. Germline CDR1 reads DFQATT; CDR2 reads SNEGSKA (reference sequence).

V usage is TRBV28 and J usage is TRBJ2-2; 7 nucleotides match TRBD1. With 6 bases clipped from V and 0 bases from J, the junction kept 4 bases outside the gene matches. The length of the CDR3 is 15 residues. Germline CDR1 reads MDHEN; CDR2 reads SYDVKM. CDR3 coding DNA: TGTGCCAGCAGAAATACAGGGGCGAACACCGGGGAGCTGTTTTTT. The encoded protein is CASRNTGANTGELFF.

For this clonotype: With a much larger clone just one base away, this may be a read error. The chain is built from TRBV20-1 and TRBJ1-1, with 10 nucleotides matching TRBD1. This CDR3 spans 13 amino acids. Germline V lookup: CDR1 DFQATT, CDR2 SNEGSKA (reference sequence). Trimming removed 2 bases from V and 4 bases from J; junction bases left unmatched: 1. Here the CDR3 reads CSARRTGGTEAFF. The CDR3, as DNA: TGCAGTGCTAGACGGACAGGGGGCACTGAAGCTTTCTTT.

This clonotype was recorded many times. The V and J genes are TRBV7-3 and TRBJ1-3; TRBD1 matches 10 bases. CDR3 length equals 17 residues. J gave up 4 bases and V 5 bases, and 11 bases lay outside the gene matches. CDR1 and CDR2 from the germline V gene are SGHTA and FQGTGA. CDR3 nucleotides: TGTGCCAGCAGCCTAGACAGGGGGCGCACGGTAGGAAACACCATATATTTT. This gives the protein CASSLDRGRTVGNTIYF.

This clonotype was picked up many times. The J gene is TRBJ1-1, the V gene TRBV5-1, with 7 bases lining up with TRBD1. The CDR3 covers 14 residues. With V trimmed by 4 bases and J by 1 base, 4 bases remained unmatched. Germline values: CDR1 SGHRS, CDR2 YFSETQ. The CDR3 region is CASSKGQENTEAFF. CDR3 bases: TGCGCCAGCAGCAAAGGACAGGAGAACACTGAAGCTTTCTTT. Looking up the rest from reference TRBV5-1 and TRBJ1-1 gives the full variable domain: KAGVTQTPRYLIKTRGQQVTLSCSPISGHRSVSWYQQTPGQGLQFLFEYFSETQRNKGNFPGRFSGRQFSNSRSEMNVSTLELGDSALYLCASSKGQENTEAFFGQGTRLTVV.

V usage is TRBV19 and J usage is TRBJ2-7, with 9 bases matching TRBD1. The germline V gene encodes CDR1 LNHDA and CDR2 SQIVND (reference sequence). V shed 4 bases, J shed 6 bases, and the junction held 4 bases outside the gene matches. The CDR3 contains 13 residues. The CDR3 spells CASSTDRGAEQYF. CDR3 nucleotide sequence: TGTGCCAGTAGTACGGACAGGGGAGCCGAGCAGTACTTC.

About this clonotype: The junction differs from germline at one of its ends, possibly a read error. The gene calls are TRBV29-1 and TRBJ1-2; D perhaps matches TRBD1 (5 bases). CDR3 length equals 13 residues. Germline CDR1 is SQVTM and CDR2 is ANQGSEA. The CDR3 here is CSVVRDGYYGYAF. The CDR3 DNA reads as TGCAGCGTTGTCAGGGATGGGTACTATGGCTACGCCTTC.

This sequence joins TRBV20-1 and TRBJ1-1; 7 bases fit TRBD1. CDR1 and CDR2 from the germline V gene are DFQATT and SNEGSKA (reference sequence). The V gene end was trimmed by 3 bases and the J gene end by 1 base; junction bases not matched to a gene: 11. There are 16 residues in the CDR3. The CDR3 DNA reads TGCAGTGCTAGGTCCCCCCGGCAGGGGGAGAACACTGAAGCTTTCTTT. This encodes CSARSPRQGENTEAFF.

The chain recombines TRBV30 with TRBJ1-2, with no clear D. Between the trimmed V and J ends, which lost 1 base and 6 bases, there was a span of 12 bases. CDR1 is GTSNPN and CDR2 is SVGIG in the germline V gene (reference sequence). This CDR3 has 13 residues. For the CDR3, the DNA is TGTGCCTGGAGTGCCCAACGGGTCGATGGCTACACCTTC. It codes for CAWSAQRVDGYTF.